This TCR beta chain was obtained from a study of blood T cell repertoires in COVID-19. About the study: The cDNA or gDNA used as material had been derived from T cells, B-cell-depleted T cells, or PBMCs.

Germline V gives CDR1 SGHRS, CDR2 YFSETQ. Trimming removed 4 bases at V and 1 base at J, with 14 bases between. The CDR3 extends over 15 amino acids. Produced via immunoSEQ multiplex PCR; TCRdb's table is partial and in-frame only. This table holds 180,000 or so clones, roughly 84% found once. The clonotype was recovered from a human donor with acute or convalescent COVID-19. The donor label of this sample is uncertain. Sequenced: peripheral blood. V is TRBV5-1 and J is TRBJ1-1; D not resolved. The CDR3 DNA reads TGCGCCAGCAGCGCCCGAGAGGGTGGGAACACTGAAGCTTTCTTT. Translated, it gives CASSAREGGNTEAFF. Looking up the rest from reference TRBV5-1 and TRBJ1-1 gives the full variable domain: KAGVTQTPRYLIKTRGQQVTLSCSPISGHRSVSWYQQTPGQGLQFLFEYFSETQRNKGNFPGRFSGRQFSNSRSEMNVSTLELGDSALYLCASSAREGGNTEAFFGQGTRLTVV.